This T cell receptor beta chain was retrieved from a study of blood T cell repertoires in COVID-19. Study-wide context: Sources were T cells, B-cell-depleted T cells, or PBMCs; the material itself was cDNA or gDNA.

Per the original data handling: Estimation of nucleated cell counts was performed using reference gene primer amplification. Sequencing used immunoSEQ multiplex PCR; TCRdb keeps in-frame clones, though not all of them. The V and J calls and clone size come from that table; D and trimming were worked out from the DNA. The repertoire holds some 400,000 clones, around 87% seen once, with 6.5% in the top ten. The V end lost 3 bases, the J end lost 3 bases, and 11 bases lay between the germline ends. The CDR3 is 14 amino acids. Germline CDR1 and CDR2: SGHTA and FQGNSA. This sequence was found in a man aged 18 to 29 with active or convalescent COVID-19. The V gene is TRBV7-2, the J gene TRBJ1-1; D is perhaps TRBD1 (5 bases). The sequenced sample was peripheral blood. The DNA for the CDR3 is TGTGCCAGCAGCTTCATTTGGGGGGACACTGAAGCTTTCTTT. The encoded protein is CASSFIWGDTEAFF. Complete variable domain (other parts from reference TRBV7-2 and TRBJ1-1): GAGVSQSPSNKVTEKGKDVELRCDPISGHTALYWYRQSLGQGLEFLIYFQGNSAPDKSGLPSDRFSAERTGGSVSTLTIQRTQQEDSAVYLCASSFIWGDTEAFFGQGTRLTVV.